This T cell receptor (beta chain) was observed in a study of blood T cell repertoires in COVID-19. Study at large: Samples came from the United States, Italy and Spain, spanning acute and convalescent COVID-19. The cDNA or gDNA used as material had been derived from T cells, B-cell-depleted T cells, or PBMCs.

This CDR3 is built from 14 residues. V shed 3 bases, J shed 10 bases, and the junction held 7 bases outside the gene matches. Germline values: CDR1 MNHEY, CDR2 SVGAGI. This clone has only one observation. Produced via immunoSEQ multiplex PCR; TCRdb's table is partial and in-frame only. Of about 440,000 clones in the sample, 85% to 90% were seen once. This TCR was recovered from a woman aged 25-40 years with acute or convalescent COVID-19. The specimen was peripheral blood. V usage is TRBV6-5 and J usage is TRBJ2-1; 9 bases map to TRBD2. The CDR3 spells CASSYDSGGQEQFF. In DNA form, the CDR3 reads TGTGCCAGCAGTTATGATAGCGGGGGCCAGGAGCAGTTCTTC.